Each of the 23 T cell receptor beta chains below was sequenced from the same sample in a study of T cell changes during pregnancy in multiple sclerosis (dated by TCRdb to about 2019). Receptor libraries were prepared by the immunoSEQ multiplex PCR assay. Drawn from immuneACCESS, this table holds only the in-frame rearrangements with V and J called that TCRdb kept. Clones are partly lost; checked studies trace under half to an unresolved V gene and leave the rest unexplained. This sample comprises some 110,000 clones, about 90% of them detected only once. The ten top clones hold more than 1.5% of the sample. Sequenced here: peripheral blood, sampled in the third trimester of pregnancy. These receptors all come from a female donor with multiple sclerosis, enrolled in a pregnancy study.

CDR3 region: CASSNILNTGELFF. In DNA form, the CDR3 reads TGTGCCAGCAGTAACATTTTGAACACCGGGGAGCTGTTTTTT. The chain carries TRBV11-3 and TRBJ2-2; D gene unclear. CDR3 length: 14 amino acids. V dropped 6 bases and J dropped 1 base, with 9 bases sitting between them. Looked up from germline, CDR1 is SGHNT and CDR2 is YENEEA.

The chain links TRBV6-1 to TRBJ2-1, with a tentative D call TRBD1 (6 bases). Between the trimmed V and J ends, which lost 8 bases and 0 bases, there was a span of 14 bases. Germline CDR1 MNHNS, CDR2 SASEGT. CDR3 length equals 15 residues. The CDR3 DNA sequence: TGTGCCAGCTCGGTAGACAGGAGCTCCTACAATGAGCAGTTCTTC. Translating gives CASSVDRSSYNEQFF.

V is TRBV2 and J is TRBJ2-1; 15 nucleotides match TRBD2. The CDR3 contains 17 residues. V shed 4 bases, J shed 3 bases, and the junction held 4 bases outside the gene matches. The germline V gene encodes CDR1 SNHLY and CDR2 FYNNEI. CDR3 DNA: TGTGCCAGCAGTGCTTTGGGACTAGCGGGGGGCTACAATGAGCAGTTCTTC. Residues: CASSALGLAGGYNEQFF. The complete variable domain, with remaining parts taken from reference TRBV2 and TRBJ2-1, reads EPEVTQTPSHQVTQMGQEVILRCVPISNHLYFYWYRQILGQKVEFLVSFYNNEISEKSEIFDDQFSVERPDGSNFTLKIRSTKLEDSAMYFCASSALGLAGGYNEQFFGPGTRLTVL.

The CDR3 DNA reads TGTGCCAGCTCAGCCGGGACAGGGGAAATTAATGAGCAGTTCTTC. As protein: CASSAGTGEINEQFF. The chain links TRBV18 to TRBJ2-1; TRBD1 matches at 10 bases. Looked up from germline, CDR1 is KGHSH and CDR2 is LQKENI. The CDR3 runs 15 residues. The V segment lost 5 bases and the J segment 7 bases; nucleotides outside the gene matches: 8.

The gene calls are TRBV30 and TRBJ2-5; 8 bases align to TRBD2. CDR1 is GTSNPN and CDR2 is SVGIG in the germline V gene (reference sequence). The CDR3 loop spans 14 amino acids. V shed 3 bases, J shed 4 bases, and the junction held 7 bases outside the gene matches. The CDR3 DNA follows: TGTGCCTGGAGCCCGGGAGGGGGGGTAGAGACCCAGTACTTC. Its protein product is CAWSPGGGVETQYF. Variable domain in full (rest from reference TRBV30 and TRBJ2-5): SQTIHQWPATLVQPVGSPLSLECTVEGTSNPNLYWYRQAAGRGLQLLFYSVGIGQISSEVPQNLSASRPQDRQFILSSKKLLLSDSGFYLCAWSPGGGVETQYFGPGTRLLVL.

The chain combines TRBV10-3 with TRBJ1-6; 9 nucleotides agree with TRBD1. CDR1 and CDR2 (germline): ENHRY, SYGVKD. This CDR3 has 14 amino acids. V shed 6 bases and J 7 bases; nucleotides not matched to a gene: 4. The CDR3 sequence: CAIRGTGMNSPLHF. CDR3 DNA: TGTGCCATCAGGGGGACAGGGATGAATTCACCCCTCCACTTT.

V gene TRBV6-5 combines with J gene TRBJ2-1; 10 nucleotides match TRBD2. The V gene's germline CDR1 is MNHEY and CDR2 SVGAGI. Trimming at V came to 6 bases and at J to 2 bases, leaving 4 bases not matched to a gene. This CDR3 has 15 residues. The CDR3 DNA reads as TGTGCCAGCAGGCCGCTAGCGGGGGCCTACAATGAGCAGTTCTTC. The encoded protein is CASRPLAGAYNEQFF.

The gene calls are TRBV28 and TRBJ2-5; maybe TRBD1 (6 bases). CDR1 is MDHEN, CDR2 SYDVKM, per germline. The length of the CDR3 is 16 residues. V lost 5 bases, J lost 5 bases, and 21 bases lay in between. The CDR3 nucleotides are TGTGCCAGCAGTGCGCCCCCGAGGCGGCAGGGGGAGACCCAGTACTTC. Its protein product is CASSAPPRRQGETQYF.

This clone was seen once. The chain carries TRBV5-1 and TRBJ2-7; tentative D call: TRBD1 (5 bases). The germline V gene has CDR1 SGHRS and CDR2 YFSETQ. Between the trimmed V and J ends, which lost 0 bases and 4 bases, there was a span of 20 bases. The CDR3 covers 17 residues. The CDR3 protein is CASSLARLHRPGYEQYF. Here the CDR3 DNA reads TGCGCCAGCAGCTTGGCAAGGCTACACAGGCCAGGGTACGAGCAGTACTTC.

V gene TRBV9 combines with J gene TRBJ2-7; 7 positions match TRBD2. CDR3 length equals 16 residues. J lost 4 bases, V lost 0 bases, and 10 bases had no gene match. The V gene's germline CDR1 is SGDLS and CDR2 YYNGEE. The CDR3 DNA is TGTGCCAGCAGCGTAGAAGCCAGCGGGACTCCTTACGAGCAGTACTTC. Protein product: CASSVEASGTPYEQYF.

The DNA for the CDR3 is TGCGCCAGCAGCCCCGGGGAGGCGAACTGGGAGCAGTACTTC. The encoded protein is CASSPGEANWEQYF. V usage is TRBV5-1 and J usage is TRBJ2-7; D may be TRBD2 (6 bases). Per the germline V gene, CDR1 is SGHRS and CDR2 is YFSETQ. The germline V and J ends were trimmed by 4 bases and 7 bases, with 18 bases remaining between them. The CDR3 loop spans 14 amino acids.

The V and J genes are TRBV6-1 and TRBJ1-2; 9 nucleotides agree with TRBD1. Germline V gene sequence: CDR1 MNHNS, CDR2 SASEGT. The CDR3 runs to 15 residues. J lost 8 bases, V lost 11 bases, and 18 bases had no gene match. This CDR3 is CAGRDREDPSVGYTF. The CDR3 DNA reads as TGTGCCGGTAGGGACAGGGAGGATCCATCGGTGGGCTACACCTTC.

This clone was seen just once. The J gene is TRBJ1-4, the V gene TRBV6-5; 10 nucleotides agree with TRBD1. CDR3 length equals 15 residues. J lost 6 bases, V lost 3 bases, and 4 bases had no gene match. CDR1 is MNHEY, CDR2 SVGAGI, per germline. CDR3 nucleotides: TGTGCCAGCAGTTATAAGACAGGGGGCGATGAAAAACTGTTTTTT. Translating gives CASSYKTGGDEKLFF.

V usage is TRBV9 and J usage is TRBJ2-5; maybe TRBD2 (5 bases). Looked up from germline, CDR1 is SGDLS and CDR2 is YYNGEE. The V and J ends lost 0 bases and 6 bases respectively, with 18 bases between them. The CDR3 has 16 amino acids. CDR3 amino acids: CASSVAEVGVTKTQYF. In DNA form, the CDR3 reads TGTGCCAGCAGCGTAGCTGAAGTGGGAGTAACGAAGACCCAGTACTTC.

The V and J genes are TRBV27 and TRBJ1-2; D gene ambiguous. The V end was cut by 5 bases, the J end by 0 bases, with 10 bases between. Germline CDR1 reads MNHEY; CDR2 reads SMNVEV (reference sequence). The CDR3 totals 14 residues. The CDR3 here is CASSPYTANYGYTF. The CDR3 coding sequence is TGTGCCAGCAGTCCCTACACAGCTAACTATGGCTACACCTTC.

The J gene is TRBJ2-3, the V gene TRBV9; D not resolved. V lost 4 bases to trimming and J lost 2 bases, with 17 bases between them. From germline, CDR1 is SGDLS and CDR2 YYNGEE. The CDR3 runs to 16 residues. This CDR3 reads CASSPLGSFTTDTQYF. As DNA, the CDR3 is TGTGCCAGCAGCCCTCTCGGGTCTTTCACCACAGATACGCAGTATTTT.

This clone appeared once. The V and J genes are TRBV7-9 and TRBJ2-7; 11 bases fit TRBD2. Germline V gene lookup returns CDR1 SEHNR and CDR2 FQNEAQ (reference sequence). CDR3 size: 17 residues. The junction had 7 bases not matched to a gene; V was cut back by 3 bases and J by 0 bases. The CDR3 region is CASSLGTSGFSSYEQYF. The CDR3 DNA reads TGTGCCAGCAGCTTGGGGACTAGCGGTTTTAGCTCCTACGAGCAGTACTTC.

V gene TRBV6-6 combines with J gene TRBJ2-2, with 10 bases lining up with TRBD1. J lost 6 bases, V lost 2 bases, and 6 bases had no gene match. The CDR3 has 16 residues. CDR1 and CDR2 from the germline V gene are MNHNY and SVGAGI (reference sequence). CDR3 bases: TGTGCCAGCAGTTACCCGCGCGGACAGGGGGCCGGGGAGCTGTTTTTT. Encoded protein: CASSYPRGQGAGELFF.

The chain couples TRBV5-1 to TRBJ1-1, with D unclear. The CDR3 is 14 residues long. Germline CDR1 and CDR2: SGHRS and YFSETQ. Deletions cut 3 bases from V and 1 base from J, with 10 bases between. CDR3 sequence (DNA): TGCGCCAGCAGCTCCTCCGGTGGGAACACTGAAGCTTTCTTT. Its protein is CASSSSGGNTEAFF.

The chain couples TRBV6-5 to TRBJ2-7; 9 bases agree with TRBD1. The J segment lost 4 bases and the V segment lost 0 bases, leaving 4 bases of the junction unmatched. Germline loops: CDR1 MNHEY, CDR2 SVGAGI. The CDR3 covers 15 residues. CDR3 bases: TGTGCCAGCAGTTACTCAAGGGACAGGGCTTACGAGCAGTACTTC. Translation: CASSYSRDRAYEQYF.

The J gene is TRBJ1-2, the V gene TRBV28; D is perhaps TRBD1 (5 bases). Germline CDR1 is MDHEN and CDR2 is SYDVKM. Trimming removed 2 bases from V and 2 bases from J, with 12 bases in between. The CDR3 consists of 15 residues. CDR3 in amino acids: CASSLEWGGNYGYTF. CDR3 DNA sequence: TGTGCCAGCAGTTTAGAGTGGGGCGGCAACTATGGCTACACCTTC.

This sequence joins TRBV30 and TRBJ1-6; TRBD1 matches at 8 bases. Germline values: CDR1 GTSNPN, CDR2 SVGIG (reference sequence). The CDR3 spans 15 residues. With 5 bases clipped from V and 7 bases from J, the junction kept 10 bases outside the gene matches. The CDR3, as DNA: TGTGCCTGGGCCTCCGACAGGGGAAGGAATTCACCCCTCCACTTT. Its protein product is CAWASDRGRNSPLHF.

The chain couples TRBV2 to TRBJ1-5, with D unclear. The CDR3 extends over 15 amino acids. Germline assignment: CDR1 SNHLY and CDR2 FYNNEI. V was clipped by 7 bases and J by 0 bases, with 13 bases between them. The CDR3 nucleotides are TGTGCCAGCACAAGAGGGTCGGCTAGCAATCAGCCCCAGCATTTT. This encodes CASTRGSASNQPQHF.